This TCR beta chain was recorded in a study of graft-versus-host responses after intestinal transplantation. The table came from immunoSEQ multiplex PCR; TCRdb's copy has only in-frame clones and leaves some out. The table includes under 45,000 clones, approximately 89% detected once. Germline assignment: CDR1 SGHAT and CDR2 FQNNGV. The CDR3 sequence is 14 residues long. The V gene lost 3 bases and the J gene lost 2 bases, with 11 bases spanning the gap. The TCR was taken from a human patient who received an intestinal transplant, so some T cells may come from the graft donor. The gene calls are TRBV11-2 and TRBJ2-7; D is ambiguous. Sequenced material: PBMCs, taken around 270 days after transplant. CDR3 in DNA: TGTGCCAGCAGCTTGGAAGGTTGGGCCTACGAGCAGTACTTC. Its protein product is CASSLEGWAYEQYF.